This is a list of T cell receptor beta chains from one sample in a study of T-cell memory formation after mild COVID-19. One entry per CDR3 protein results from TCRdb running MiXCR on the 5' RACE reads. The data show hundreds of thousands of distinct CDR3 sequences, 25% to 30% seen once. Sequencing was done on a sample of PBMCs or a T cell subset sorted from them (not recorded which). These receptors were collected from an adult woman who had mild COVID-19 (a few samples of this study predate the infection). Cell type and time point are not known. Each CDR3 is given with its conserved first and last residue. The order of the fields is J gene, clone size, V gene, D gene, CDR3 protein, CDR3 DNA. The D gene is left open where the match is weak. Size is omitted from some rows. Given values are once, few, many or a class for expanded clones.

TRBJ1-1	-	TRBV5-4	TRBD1	CASRIDRGRNTEAFF	TGTGCCAGCAGGATCGACAGGGGGAGGAACACTGAAGCTTTCTTT
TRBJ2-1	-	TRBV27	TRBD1	CASSYRDRGENEQFF	TGTGCCAGCAGCTACCGGGACAGGGGAGAAAATGAGCAGTTCTTC
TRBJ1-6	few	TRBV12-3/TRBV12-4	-	CASSQQGTYNSPLHF	TGTGCCAGCAGTCAACAGGGCACCTATAATTCACCCCTCCACTTT
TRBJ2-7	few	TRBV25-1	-	CASSDPSSYEQYF	TGTGCCAGCAGTGACCCCTCCTCCTACGAGCAGTACTTC
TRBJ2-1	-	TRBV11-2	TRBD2	CASSPPGGRRYNEQFF	TGTGCCAGCAGCCCTCCCGGGGGGAGGAGATACAATGAGCAGTTCTTC
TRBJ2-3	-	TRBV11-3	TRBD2	CASSRGLAGDTQYF	TGTGCCAGCAGCCGAGGACTAGCGGGAGATACGCAGTATTTT
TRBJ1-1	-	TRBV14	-	CASSQERGGRGNTEAFF	TGTGCCAGCAGCCAGGAACGAGGGGGGCGGGGGAACACTGAAGCTTTCTTT
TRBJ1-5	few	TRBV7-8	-	CASSLVGAGSNQPQHF	TGTGCCAGCAGCTTAGTTGGTGCGGGTAGCAATCAGCCCCAGCATTTT
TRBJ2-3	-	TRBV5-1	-	CASSLSHSGRMTTDTQYF	TGCGCCAGCAGCTTGTCCCATAGCGGCAGGATGACGACAGATACGCAGTATTTT
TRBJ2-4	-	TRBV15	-	CATNGGNLAKNIQYF	TGTGCCACCAACGGAGGGAATTTAGCCAAAAACATTCAGTACTTC
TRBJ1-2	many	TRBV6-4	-	CASSDYKGSGGYTF	TGTGCCAGCAGTGACTACAAGGGGTCAGGTGGCTACACCTTC
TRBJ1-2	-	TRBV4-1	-	CASSHMGNYGYTF	TGCGCCAGCAGCCATATGGGTAACTATGGCTACACCTTC
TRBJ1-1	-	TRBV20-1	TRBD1	CSARPADRGDTEAFF	TGCAGTGCTAGGCCCGCCGACAGGGGGGACACTGAAGCTTTCTTT
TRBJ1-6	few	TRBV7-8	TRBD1	CASSQYPQGANGSPLHF	TGTGCCAGCAGCCAGTACCCACAGGGGGCTAACGGTTCACCCCTCCACTTT
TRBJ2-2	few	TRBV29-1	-	CSVRPAPGELFF	TGCAGCGTTCGGCCAGCCCCCGGGGAGCTGTTTTTT
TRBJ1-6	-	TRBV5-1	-	CASSPGGASPLHF	TGCGCCAGCAGCCCTGGTGGGGCTTCACCCCTCCACTTT
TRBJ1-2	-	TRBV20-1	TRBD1	CSASGGGTGTYGYTF	TGCAGTGCTAGTGGGGGCGGGACAGGGACTTATGGCTACACCTTC
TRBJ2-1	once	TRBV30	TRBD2	CAWSKLAGGEQFF	TGTGCCTGGAGCAAACTAGCGGGAGGAGAGCAGTTCTTC
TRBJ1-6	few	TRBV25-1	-	CASSEGASYNSPLHF	TGTGCCAGCAGTGAGGGGGCATCCTATAATTCACCCCTCCACTTT
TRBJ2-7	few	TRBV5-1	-	CASSLYGSYEQYF	TGCGCCAGCAGCTTGTACGGTTCCTACGAGCAGTACTTC
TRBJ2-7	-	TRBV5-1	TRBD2	CASSLSGGYSYEQYF	TGCGCCAGCAGCTTGAGCGGGGGGTACTCCTACGAGCAGTACTTC
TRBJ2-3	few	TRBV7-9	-	CASSPGVEDTQYF	TGTGCCAGCAGCCCCGGGGTCGAAGATACGCAGTATTTT
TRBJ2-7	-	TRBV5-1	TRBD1	CASSADRELGEQYF	TGCGCCAGCAGCGCAGACAGGGAACTCGGCGAGCAGTACTTC
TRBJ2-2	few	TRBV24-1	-	CATSDFRDLIGELFF	TGTGCCACCAGTGATTTTAGGGATCTAATCGGGGAGCTGTTTTTT
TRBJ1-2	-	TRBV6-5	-	CASSDLGGYTF	TGTGCCAGCAGTGACCTGGGTGGCTACACCTTC
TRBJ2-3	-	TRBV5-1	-	CASSLAIRTDTQYF	TGCGCCAGCAGCTTGGCGATCCGCACAGATACGCAGTATTTT
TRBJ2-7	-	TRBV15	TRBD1	CATSRDPIVRGLEQYF	TGTGCCACCAGCAGAGATCCCATCGTCAGGGGGCTCGAGCAGTACTTC
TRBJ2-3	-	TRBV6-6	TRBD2	CASSQTGLAGGPGDTQYF	TGTGCCAGCAGTCAGACGGGACTAGCGGGGGGGCCGGGAGATACGCAGTATTTT
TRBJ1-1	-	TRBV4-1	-	CASSPTGSEAFF	TGCGCCAGCAGCCCAACAGGGTCTGAAGCTTTCTTT
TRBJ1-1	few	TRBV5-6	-	CASSPGHNEAFF	TGTGCCAGCAGCCCTGGACACAATGAAGCTTTCTTT
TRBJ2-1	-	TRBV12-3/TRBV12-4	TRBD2	CASSPDVAGVGEQFF	TGTGCCAGCAGCCCCGATGTAGCGGGGGTAGGTGAGCAGTTCTTC
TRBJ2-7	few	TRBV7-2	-	CASSLGAGAAYEQYF	TGTGCCAGCAGCCTCGGGGCAGGGGCAGCCTACGAGCAGTACTTC
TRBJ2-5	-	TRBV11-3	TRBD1	CASERDRGPAWYF	TGTGCCAGCGAACGGGACAGGGGCCCCGCTTGGTACTTC
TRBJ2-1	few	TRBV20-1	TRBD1	CSARGSGWDRVQAEQFF	TGCAGTGCTAGAGGGAGTGGGTGGGACAGGGTTCAGGCTGAGCAGTTCTTC
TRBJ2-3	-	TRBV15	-	CATSRPLDTQYF	TGTGCCACCAGCAGACCCTTGGATACGCAGTATTTT
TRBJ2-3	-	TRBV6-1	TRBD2	CASRERETTDAQYF	TGTGCCAGCAGGGAGCGGGAAACGACAGATGCGCAGTATTTT
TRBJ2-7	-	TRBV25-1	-	CASSVDNSYEQYF	TGTGCCAGCAGTGTAGACAACTCCTACGAGCAGTACTTC
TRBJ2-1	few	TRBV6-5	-	CASSYGVREVYNEQFF	TGTGCCAGCAGTTACGGGGTCAGGGAGGTCTACAATGAGCAGTTCTTC
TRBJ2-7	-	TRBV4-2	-	CASSQESSYEQYF	TGTGCCAGCAGCCAAGAGAGCTCCTACGAGCAGTACTTC
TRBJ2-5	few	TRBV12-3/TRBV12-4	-	CASSFPADGQETQYF	TGTGCCAGCAGTTTCCCAGCCGATGGTCAAGAGACCCAGTACTTC
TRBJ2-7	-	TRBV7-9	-	CASSPEAGHYEQYF	TGTGCCAGCAGCCCCGAGGCGGGCCACTACGAGCAGTACTTC
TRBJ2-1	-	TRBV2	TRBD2	CASSVKWTSGNNEQFF	TGTGCCAGCAGTGTAAAGTGGACTAGCGGAAACAATGAGCAGTTCTTC
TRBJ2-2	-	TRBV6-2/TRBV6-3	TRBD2	CASSPTSGSLNTGELFF	TGTGCCAGCAGTCCGACTAGCGGGAGTCTGAACACCGGGGAGCTGTTTTTT
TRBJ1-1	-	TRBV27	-	CASSFRKGTIREAFF	TGTGCCAGCAGTTTCAGGAAGGGGACCATCCGGGAAGCTTTCTTT
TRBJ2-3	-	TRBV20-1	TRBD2	CSARTAGTSTDTQYF	TGCAGTGCTAGGACAGCGGGAACCAGTACAGATACGCAGTATTTT